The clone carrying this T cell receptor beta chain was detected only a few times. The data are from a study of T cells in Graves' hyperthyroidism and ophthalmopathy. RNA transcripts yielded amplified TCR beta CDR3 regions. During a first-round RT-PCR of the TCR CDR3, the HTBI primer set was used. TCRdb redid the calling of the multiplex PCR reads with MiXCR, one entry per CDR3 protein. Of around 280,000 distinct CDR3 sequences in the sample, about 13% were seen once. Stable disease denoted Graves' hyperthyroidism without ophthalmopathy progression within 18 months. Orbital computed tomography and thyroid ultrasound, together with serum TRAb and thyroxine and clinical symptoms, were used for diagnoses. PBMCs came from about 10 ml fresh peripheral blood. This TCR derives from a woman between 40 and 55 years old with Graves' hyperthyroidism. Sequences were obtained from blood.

The CDR3 region is CASSEASGRQSQYF. CDR3 coding DNA: TGCGCCAGCAGTGAGGCTAGCGGGAGACAGTCGCAGTACTTC. V gene TRBV10-2 combines with J gene TRBJ2-7, with 10 bases identical to TRBD2. V was clipped by 2 bases and J by 9 bases; unmatched bases: 7. Per germline, CDR1 WSHSY and CDR2 SAAADI. This CDR3 comprises 14 residues.